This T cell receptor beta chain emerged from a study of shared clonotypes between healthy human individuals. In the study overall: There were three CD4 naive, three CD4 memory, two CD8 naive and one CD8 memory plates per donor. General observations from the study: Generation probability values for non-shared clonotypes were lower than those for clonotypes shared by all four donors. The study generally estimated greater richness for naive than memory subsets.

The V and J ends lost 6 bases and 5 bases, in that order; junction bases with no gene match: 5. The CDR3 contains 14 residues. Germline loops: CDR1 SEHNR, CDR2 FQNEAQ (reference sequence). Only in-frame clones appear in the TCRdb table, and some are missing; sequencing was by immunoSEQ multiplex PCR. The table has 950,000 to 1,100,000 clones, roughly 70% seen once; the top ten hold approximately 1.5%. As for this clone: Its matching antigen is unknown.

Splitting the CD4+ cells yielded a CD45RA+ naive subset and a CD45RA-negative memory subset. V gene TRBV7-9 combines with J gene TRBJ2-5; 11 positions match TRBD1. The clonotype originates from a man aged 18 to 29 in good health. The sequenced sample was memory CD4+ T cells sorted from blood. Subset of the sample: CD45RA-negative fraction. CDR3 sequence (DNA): TGTGCCAGCAGTACTGGACAGGGGGCGGAGACCCAGTACTTC. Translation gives CASSTGQGAETQYF. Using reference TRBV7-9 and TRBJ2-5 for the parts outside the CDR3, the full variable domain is DTGVSQNPRHKITKRGQNVTFRCDPISEHNRLYWYRQTLGQGPEFLTYFQNEAQLEKSRLLSDRFSAERPKGSFSTLEIQRTEQGDSAMYLCASSTGQGAETQYFGPGTRLLVL.